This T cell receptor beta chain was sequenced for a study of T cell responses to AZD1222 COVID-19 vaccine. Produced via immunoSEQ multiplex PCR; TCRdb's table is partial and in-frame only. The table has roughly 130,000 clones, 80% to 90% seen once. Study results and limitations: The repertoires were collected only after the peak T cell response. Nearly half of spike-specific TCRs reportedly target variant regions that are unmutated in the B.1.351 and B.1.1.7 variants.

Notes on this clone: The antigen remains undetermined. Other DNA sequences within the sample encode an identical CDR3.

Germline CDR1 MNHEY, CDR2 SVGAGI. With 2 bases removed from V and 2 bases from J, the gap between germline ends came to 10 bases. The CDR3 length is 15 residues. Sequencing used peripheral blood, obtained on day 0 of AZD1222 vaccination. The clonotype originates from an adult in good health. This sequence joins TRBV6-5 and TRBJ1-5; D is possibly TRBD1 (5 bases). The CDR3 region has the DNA TGTGCCAGCAGTTACGGGGCAGGCGGCAATCAGCCCCAGCATTTT. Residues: CASSYGAGGNQPQHF.